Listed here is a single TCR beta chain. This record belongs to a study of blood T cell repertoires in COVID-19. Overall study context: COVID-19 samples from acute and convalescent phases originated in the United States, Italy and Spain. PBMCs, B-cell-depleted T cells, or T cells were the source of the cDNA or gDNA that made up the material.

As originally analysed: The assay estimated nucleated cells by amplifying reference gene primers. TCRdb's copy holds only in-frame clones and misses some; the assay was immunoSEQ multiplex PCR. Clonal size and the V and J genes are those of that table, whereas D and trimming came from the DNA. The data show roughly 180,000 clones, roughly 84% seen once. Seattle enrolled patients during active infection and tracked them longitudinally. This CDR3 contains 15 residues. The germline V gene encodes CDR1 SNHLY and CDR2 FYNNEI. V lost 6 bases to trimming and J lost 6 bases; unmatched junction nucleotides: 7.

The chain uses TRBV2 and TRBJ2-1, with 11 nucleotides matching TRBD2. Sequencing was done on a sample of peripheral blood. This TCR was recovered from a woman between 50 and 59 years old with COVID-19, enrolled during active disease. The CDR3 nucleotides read TGTGCCAGCAGGGTAGCGGGGGGGCCGTTCAATGAGCAGTTCTTC. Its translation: CASRVAGGPFNEQFF.